One TCR beta chain is described in this entry. There are a few counts of this clonotype. It lacks a known antigen. Base qualities were left out, and no much larger clone turns up one base away. The data originate from a study of T-cell memory formation after mild COVID-19 (dated by TCRdb to 2020 to 2023). Context from the whole study: Most TCR sequence clusters were specific to one of the two donors. The cohort comprised two young, previously healthy adult volunteers, one female and one male. In a couple of donors, T-cell clones that expanded and contracted after mild COVID-19 were tracked by sequencing TCRalpha and TCRbeta repertoires over time.

Sequenced using an Illumina NovaSeq 6000. TCRalpha and TCRbeta cDNA libraries were constructed by 5'RACE with constant-segment primers, with sample barcodes and unique molecular identifiers being introduced. RNA was extracted from every sample with Trizol reagent. Libraries were amplified in two PCR steps, with a second sample barcode and Illumina TruSeq adapters added in the second step. Libraries were sequenced on an Illumina NovaSeq with 2 x 150 bp paired-end reads. From the authors' description of their analysis: Reads were demultiplexed and collapsed into UMI-guided consensus sequences with migec v1.2.7. With mixcr v2.1.11, UMI consensuses were aligned to TRA and TRB V and J templates and assembled into clonotypes. A clonotype was counted as expanded or contracted only if both edgeR and NoisET called the change significant, with noise models trained on biological replicates. edgeR calls used a false discovery rate-adjusted p below 0.01 and a log2 fold-change threshold of 1. PCA with hierarchical clustering of max-normalized trajectories of the 1000 most abundant clonotypes was used as exploratory dynamics analysis. The CD4 or CD8 phenotype of responding clones was assigned using the separately sequenced CD4+ and CD8+ repertoires. The public reads were reprocessed in TCRdb via fastp at Q25 and MiXCR, keeping in-frame beta chains. Every CDR3 protein is listed once, alongside the most common genes and DNA of its rows. TCRdb, rather than the study authors, made the V and J calls. The sample table shows roughly 500,000 distinct CDR3 sequences, and around 21% are seen once. Around 12% of the sample rests with the top ten.

Ficoll-Paque density gradient centrifugation was the method used to isolate PBMCs. There are 16 amino acids in the CDR3, from cysteine to phenylalanine inclusive. Only the CDR3 portion is preserved as DNA: 48 bases, with reading frame beginning at the first base. Summary of the overall study and its limitations: From day 15 to 85, contracting clones showed balanced CD4/CD8 phenotypes, whereas a second wave of clones that expanded from day 15 to 37 leaned towards CD4+. SARS-CoV-2 specificity of the second-wave clones peaking on day 37 was not confirmed. The study covered only a couple of mild cases, and larger cohorts including severe cases with pre-infection samples were considered necessary. Some responding clones were found in pre-infection memory, which suggests that pre-existing cross-reactive memory T cells took part in the SARS-CoV-2 response. Contracting CD4+ clones turned up mainly in the CM and EM memory subsets, whereas EMRA was where CD8+ clones were enriched.

The material sequenced was PBMCs or a T cell subset sorted from them (not recorded which). This TCR derives from an adult woman who had mild COVID-19 (a few samples of this study predate the infection). The sample titles of this study are shuffled in the database, so cell type and time point are left out; the donor was told from shared clones. The rearranged segments are TRBV21-1 and TRBJ2-7; the table's D call, TRBD1, has no DNA check behind it. TRBV21-1 is deemed a pseudogene. In nucleotide form, the sequence is TGTGCCAGCAGCAAACGACGGGACAGGGGGACCTACGAGCAGTACTTC. It is translated as CASSKRRDRGTYEQYF.